The next 22 T cell receptor beta chains were all read from a single sample in a study of shared clonotypes between healthy human individuals. Repertoires were generated with immunoSEQ multiplex PCR, while TCRdb's copy carries only in-frame clones and drops some. Among 470,000 or so clones listed, approximately 84% were seen once. The sequencing input was PBMCs. These TCRs come from a woman in her forties in good health. Some clones in this sample may be carry-over from other donors' samples.

The gene calls are TRBV10-3 and TRBJ2-7; 10 nucleotides align to TRBD2. CDR3 length equals 14 residues. With V trimmed by 3 bases and J by 4 bases, 3 bases remained unmatched. Germline CDR1 and CDR2: ENHRY and SYGVKD. The CDR3 loop reads CAISELAGLYEQYF. CDR3 bases: TGTGCCATCAGTGAACTAGCGGGATTGTACGAGCAGTACTTC.

The chain links TRBV5-3 to TRBJ2-5, with D perhaps TRBD1 or TRBD2 (6 bases each). TRBV5-3 is an ORF, and what it does is uncertain. Trimming took 8 bases from V and 5 from J, leaving 13 bases between them. The CDR3 has 12 amino acids. CDR3 coding DNA: TGTGCCAGCAGCCAAGGGGGGGAGACCCAGTACTTC. Its protein is CASSQGGETQYF.

The J gene is TRBJ2-2, the V gene TRBV28; no clear D. Germline V gene data show CDR1 as MDHEN and CDR2 as SYDVKM. The CDR3 has 13 residues. Trimming left V 3 bases short and J 6 bases short, with 8 bases between. The CDR3 sequence: CASSFGDPGELFF. In nucleotides, the CDR3 is TGTGCCAGCAGTTTTGGGGATCCCGGGGAGCTGTTTTTT.

The chain links TRBV5-8 to TRBJ1-5; the D is unclear. Trimming left V 4 bases short and J 3 bases short, with 8 bases between. This CDR3 contains 13 residues. CDR1 SGHTS and CDR2 YDEGEE come from the germline V gene. In DNA form, the CDR3 reads TGTGCCAGCAGCAAGGGTTTCAATCAGCCCCAGCATTTT. It translates to CASSKGFNQPQHF.

The V gene is TRBV7-9, the J gene TRBJ2-2, with a weak D call TRBD1 (6 bases). Germline CDR1 SEHNR, CDR2 FQNEAQ (reference sequence). The length of the CDR3 is 16 residues. Trimming took off 5 bases at V and 2 bases at J, with 15 bases between the two ends. Here the CDR3 DNA reads TGTGCCAGCAGCCTGGACAGCGACCTTAACACCGGGGAGCTGTTTTTT. This gives the protein CASSLDSDLNTGELFF.

This clone occurred a few times. The chain links TRBV28 to TRBJ1-4; 8 bases match TRBD1. Germline-derived CDR1 and CDR2 are MDHEN and SYDVKM. J lost 8 bases, V lost 6 bases, and 11 bases had no gene match. The CDR3 covers 15 residues. The CDR3 DNA reads TGTGCCAGCAGCCGCATCGGACAGGGTGGGGAAAAACTGTTTTTT. It translates to CASSRIGQGGEKLFF.

On this clone itself: A far more abundant clone sits one base away, making this likely a read error. Other nucleotide sequences from this sample produce the same CDR3. This rearrangement joins TRBV30 to TRBJ2-2; D might be TRBD2 (5 bases). This CDR3 spans 14 amino acids. The germline CDR1 and CDR2 sequences are GTSNPN and SVGIG (reference sequence). In nucleotides, the CDR3 is TGTGCCTGGAGTGTGAGGCGGAACACCGGGGAGCTGTTCTTT. Residues: CAWSVRRNTGELFF.

A word on this clone: With a far larger clone one base away, a read error is the likely cause. The identical CDR3 is also encoded by other nucleotide sequences in the sample. The rearrangement links TRBV4-3 to TRBJ2-7; D gene uncertain. The CDR3 runs to 16 residues. The V gene lost 0 bases and the J gene lost 2 bases, with 14 bases spanning the gap. Germline CDR1 LGHNA, CDR2 YSLEER. Here the CDR3 reads CASSQDHGSGAYEQYF. CDR3 nucleotides: TGCGCCAGCAGCCAAGATCATGGTAGTGGAGCCTACGAGCAGTACTTC.

V is TRBV7-3 and J is TRBJ2-2; no clear D gene. Trimming removed 5 bases from V and 1 base from J, with 8 bases in between. The CDR3 runs to 14 residues. The germline V gene encodes CDR1 SGHTA and CDR2 FQGTGA. CDR3 sequence (DNA): TGTGCCAGCAGCCCCCGACTGAACACCGGGGAGCTGTTTTTT. Amino acid sequence: CASSPRLNTGELFF.

DNA of the CDR3: TGTGCCATCACCCAACCCTACGAGCAGTACTTC. The encoded protein is CAITQPYEQYF. V and J are TRBV10-3 and TRBJ2-7; D is undetermined. V lost 7 bases to trimming and J lost 2 bases, with 6 bases between them. Germline CDR1 is ENHRY and CDR2 is SYGVKD. This CDR3 has 11 amino acids.

The J gene is TRBJ2-7, the V gene TRBV7-9, with 7 bases lining up with TRBD2. Germline V lookup: CDR1 SEHNR, CDR2 FQNEAQ (reference sequence). The CDR3 is 15 amino acids. The J segment lost 6 bases and the V segment lost 5 bases, leaving 13 bases of the junction unmatched. The CDR3 protein is CASSPRLAEGTEQYF. CDR3 DNA: TGTGCCAGCAGCCCCCGGCTAGCGGAGGGAACCGAGCAGTACTTC. The entire variable domain, with the rest obtained from reference TRBV7-9 and TRBJ2-7, is as follows: DTGVSQNPRHKITKRGQNVTFRCDPISEHNRLYWYRQTLGQGPEFLTYFQNEAQLEKSRLLSDRFSAERPKGSFSTLEIQRTEQGDSAMYLCASSPRLAEGTEQYFGPGTRLTVT.

The V gene is TRBV10-2, the J gene TRBJ1-2; D is uncertain. CDR3 length: 16 residues. Germline CDR1 is WSHSY and CDR2 is SAAADI. The ends were cut back, 6 bases at V and 6 bases at J, with 23 bases in the middle. The CDR3 loop reads CASSPGRSEEGHGYTF. The CDR3 DNA follows: TGCGCCAGCAGCCCGGGGAGGAGTGAGGAGGGTCATGGCTACACCTTC.

This chain connects TRBV10-2 to TRBJ2-2; 9 nucleotides match TRBD1. Germline V gene sequence: CDR1 WSHSY, CDR2 SAAADI. V was clipped by 6 bases and J by 2 bases; unmatched bases: 4. The CDR3 runs to 15 residues. CDR3 nucleotide sequence: TGCGCCAGCAGGGCGGGACAGGGAAACACCGGGGAGCTGTTTTTT. This codes for CASRAGQGNTGELFF.

DNA for the CDR3: TGTGCCAGCAGCTTGGGCACAATCGGAACTTTTAACACCGGGGAGCTGTTTTTT. It translates to CASSLGTIGTFNTGELFF. The V and J genes are TRBV7-9 and TRBJ2-2; D ambiguous. Germline CDR1 reads SEHNR; CDR2 reads FQNEAQ (reference sequence). V was pared by 3 bases and J by 2 bases, with 19 bases between. CDR3 length equals 18 residues.

The V call is TRBV29-1, the J call TRBJ2-3; D is ambiguous. The CDR3 runs to 16 residues. Germline CDR1 reads SQVTM; CDR2 reads ANQGSEA. The germline V and J ends were trimmed by 6 bases and 0 bases, with 19 bases remaining between them. CDR3 coding DNA: TGCAGCGTCCTCTCGGGTTTTACCACTAGCACAGATACGCAGTATTTT. Translated: CSVLSGFTTSTDTQYF.

The V and J genes are TRBV5-1 and TRBJ2-3; 7 bases agree with TRBD1. J gave up 0 bases and V 4 bases, and 11 bases lay outside the gene matches. The CDR3 is made up of 17 amino acids. Germline V CDR1 and CDR2: SGHRS, YFSETQ. The CDR3: CASSLKTGYPSTDTQYF. Written as DNA, the CDR3 is TGCGCCAGCAGCCTAAAGACAGGGTACCCTAGCACAGATACGCAGTATTTT.

The chain is built from TRBV19 and TRBJ2-7; D possibly corresponds to TRBD2 (5 bases). Germline lookup yields CDR1 LNHDA and CDR2 SQIVND (reference sequence). CDR3 length: 17 residues. V was clipped by 0 bases and J by 1 base, with 16 bases between them. The CDR3 loop reads CASSIDHRGEASYEQYF. The CDR3, as DNA: TGTGCCAGTAGTATAGATCACCGGGGAGAGGCTTCCTACGAGCAGTACTTC.

The chain carries TRBV7-2 and TRBJ2-2, with 9 bases lining up with TRBD1. From germline, CDR1 is SGHTA and CDR2 FQGNSA. The CDR3 extends over 15 amino acids. J lost 6 bases, V lost 6 bases, and 8 bases had no gene match. The CDR3 spells CASRSGTGKAGELFF. For the CDR3, the DNA is TGTGCCAGCAGATCCGGGACAGGGAAGGCCGGGGAGCTGTTTTTT.

The chain links TRBV18 to TRBJ1-1; the match to TRBD1 covers 9 bases. CDR3 length: 16 amino acids. The V gene end was trimmed by 3 bases and the J gene end by 1 base; junction bases not matched to a gene: 6. Germline lookup yields CDR1 KGHSH and CDR2 LQKENI. CDR3 DNA: TGTGCCAGCTCACCCGGACAGGGGCGGGGGAACACTGAAGCTTTCTTT. This translates into CASSPGQGRGNTEAFF.

The chain couples TRBV18 to TRBJ2-7; TRBD2 aligns across 9 bases. Germline-derived CDR1 and CDR2 are KGHSH and LQKENI. This CDR3 is built from 15 residues. The V segment lost 1 base and the J segment 3 bases; nucleotides outside the gene matches: 4. The CDR3 loop reads CASSPRLAGSYEQYF. The CDR3 coding sequence is TGTGCCAGCTCACCACGCCTAGCGGGAAGCTACGAGCAGTACTTC.

This sequence joins TRBV5-6 and TRBJ1-2; D remains ambiguous. V shed 0 bases and J shed 4 bases, with 10 bases lying between them. The CDR3 sequence is 14 residues long. Germline values: CDR1 SGHDT, CDR2 YYEEEE. The CDR3 DNA sequence: TGTGCCAGCAGCTTGGATCGGGGTAGCTATGGCTACACCTTC. Translation gives CASSLDRGSYGYTF.

The rearrangement links TRBV5-4 to TRBJ2-5, with TRBD2 as a possible D gene (5 bases). V dropped 3 bases and J dropped 2 bases, with 11 bases sitting between them. Germline V gene data show CDR1 as SGHNT and CDR2 as YYREEE (reference sequence). The CDR3 runs 14 residues. CDR3: CASSSTRRQETQYF. The CDR3 nucleotides are TGTGCCAGCAGCTCTACTAGGAGGCAAGAGACCCAGTACTTC.